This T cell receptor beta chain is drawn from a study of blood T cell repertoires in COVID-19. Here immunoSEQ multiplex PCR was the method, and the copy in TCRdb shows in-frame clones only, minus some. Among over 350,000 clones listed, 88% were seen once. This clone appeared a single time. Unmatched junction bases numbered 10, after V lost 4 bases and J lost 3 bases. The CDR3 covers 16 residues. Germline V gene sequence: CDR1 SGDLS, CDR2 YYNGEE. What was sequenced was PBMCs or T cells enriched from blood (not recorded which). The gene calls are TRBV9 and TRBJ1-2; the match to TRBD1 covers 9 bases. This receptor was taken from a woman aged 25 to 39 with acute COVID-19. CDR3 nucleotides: TGTGCCAGCAGCACCGGGGACAGGGATATTTACTATGGCTACACCTTC. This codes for CASSTGDRDIYYGYTF.